This T cell receptor beta chain originates from a study of T-cell memory formation after mild COVID-19. The CDR3 spans 17 residues. Germline assignment: CDR1 MGHRA and CDR2 YSYEKL. V gave up 3 bases and J gave up 7 bases; unmatched junction bases: 16. The authors produced TCR alpha and TCR beta cDNA libraries with sample barcodes and UMIs by 5'RACE using constant-segment primers. Each CDR3 protein is one row after TCRdb ran MiXCR on the 5' RACE reads. The table records 13,000 or so distinct CDR3 sequences, roughly 15% of them present only once. The sample comprised PBMCs or a T cell subset sorted from them (not recorded which). The chain recombines TRBV4-1 with TRBJ1-2, with 8 positions matching TRBD1. This TCR derives from a young man who had mild COVID-19 (a few samples of this study predate the infection). Cell type and time point are not known. Here the CDR3 DNA reads TGCGCCAGCAGCCAGGAGAGGAAGGTGCAGGGGGCGGGTGGCTACACCTTC. This gives the protein CASSQERKVQGAGGYTF.